This TCR beta chain was observed in a study of cytomegalovirus exposure and HLA in healthy donors. Overall study results and limits: Later analysis demonstrated an association between a missense DCLRE1C variant and TCR beta V- and J-gene trimming. In a later analysis, approximately 18,000 TCR beta sequences were associated with HLA alleles at 0.05 false discovery rate.

Both 60 Vbeta primers and 13 Jbeta primers went into the PCR. The repertoire was sequenced with immunoSEQ multiplex PCR; TCRdb's copy has only in-frame clones and lacks some. The table lists about 100,000 clones, about 80% of them singletons. Worth noting for this clone: The antigen is not known.

This clonotype was obtained from a female donor in good health and CMV-seropositive. The sequenced sample was PBMCs.

The CDR3 reads CASRGRTTITDTQYF. As DNA, the CDR3 is TGCGCCAGCAGGGGCCGGACTACGATCACAGATACGCAGTATTTT. This chain connects TRBV5-1 to TRBJ2-3, with D tentatively TRBD2 (6 bases). The CDR3 runs to 15 residues. The germline V and J ends were trimmed by 5 bases and 2 bases, with 15 bases remaining between them. The germline gives CDR1 SGHRS, CDR2 YFSETQ.